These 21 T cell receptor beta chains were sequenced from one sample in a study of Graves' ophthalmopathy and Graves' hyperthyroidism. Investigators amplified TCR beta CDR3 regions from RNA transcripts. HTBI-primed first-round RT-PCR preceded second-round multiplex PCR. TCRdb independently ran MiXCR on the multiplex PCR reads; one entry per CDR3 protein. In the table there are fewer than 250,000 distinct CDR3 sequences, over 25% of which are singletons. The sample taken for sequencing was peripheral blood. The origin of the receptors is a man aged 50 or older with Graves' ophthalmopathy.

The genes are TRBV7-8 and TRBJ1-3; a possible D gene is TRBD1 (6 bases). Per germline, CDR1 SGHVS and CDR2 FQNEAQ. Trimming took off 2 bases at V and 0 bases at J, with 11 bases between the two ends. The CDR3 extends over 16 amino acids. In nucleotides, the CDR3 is TGTGCCAGCAGCTTAATTGACAGGAGCTCTGGAAACACCATATATTTT. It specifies CASSLIDRSSGNTIYF.

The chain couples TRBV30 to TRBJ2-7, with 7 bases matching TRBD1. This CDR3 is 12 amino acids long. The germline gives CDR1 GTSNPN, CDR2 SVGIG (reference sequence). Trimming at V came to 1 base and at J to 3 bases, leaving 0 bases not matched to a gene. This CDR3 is CAWSGQGYEQYF. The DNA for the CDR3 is TGTGCCTGGAGTGGACAGGGCTACGAGCAGTACTTC.

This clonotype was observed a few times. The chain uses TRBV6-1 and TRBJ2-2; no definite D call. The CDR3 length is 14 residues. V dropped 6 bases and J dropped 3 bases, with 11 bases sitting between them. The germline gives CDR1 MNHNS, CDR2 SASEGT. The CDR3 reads CASSTDDYTGELFF. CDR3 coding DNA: TGTGCCAGCAGCACCGACGACTACACCGGGGAGCTGTTTTTT.

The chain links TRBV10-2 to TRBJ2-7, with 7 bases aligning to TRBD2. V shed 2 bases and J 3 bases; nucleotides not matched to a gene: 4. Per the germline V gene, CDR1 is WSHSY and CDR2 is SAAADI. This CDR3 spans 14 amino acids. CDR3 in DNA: TGCGCCAGCAGTGAGGGACTAGGGTTCTACGAGCAGTACTTC. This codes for CASSEGLGFYEQYF.

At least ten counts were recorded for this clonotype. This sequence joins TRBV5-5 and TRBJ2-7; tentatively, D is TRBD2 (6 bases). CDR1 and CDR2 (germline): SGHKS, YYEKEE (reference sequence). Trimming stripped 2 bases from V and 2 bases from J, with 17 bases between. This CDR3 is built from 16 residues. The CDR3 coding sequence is TGTGCCAGCAGCTTAGGGGCGAGGGAGGCCGCCTACGAGCAGTACTTC. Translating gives CASSLGAREAAYEQYF.

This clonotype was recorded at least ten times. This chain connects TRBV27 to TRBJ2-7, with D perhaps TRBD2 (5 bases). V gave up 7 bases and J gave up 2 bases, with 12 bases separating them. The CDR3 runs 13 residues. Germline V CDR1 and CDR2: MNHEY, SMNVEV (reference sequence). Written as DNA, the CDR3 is TGTGCCAGCACCCCCACAGCGGCCTACGAGCAGTACTTC. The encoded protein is CASTPTAAYEQYF.

CDR3 nucleotide sequence: TGTGCCAGCAGCAAGGACCTGGAGGGCCAGCCCCAGCATTTT. Translating gives CASSKDLEGQPQHF. This chain uses TRBV7-9 with TRBJ1-5; D not certain. This CDR3 has 14 amino acids. CDR1 is SEHNR and CDR2 is FQNEAQ in the germline V gene (reference sequence). V gave up 5 bases and J gave up 7 bases, with 15 bases separating them.

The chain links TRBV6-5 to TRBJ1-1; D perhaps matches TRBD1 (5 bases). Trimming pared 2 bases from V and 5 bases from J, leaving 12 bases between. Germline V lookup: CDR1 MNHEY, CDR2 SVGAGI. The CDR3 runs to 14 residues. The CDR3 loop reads CASSYAGGRTEAFF. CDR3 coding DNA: TGTGCCAGCAGTTACGCCGGGGGACGGACTGAAGCTTTCTTT.

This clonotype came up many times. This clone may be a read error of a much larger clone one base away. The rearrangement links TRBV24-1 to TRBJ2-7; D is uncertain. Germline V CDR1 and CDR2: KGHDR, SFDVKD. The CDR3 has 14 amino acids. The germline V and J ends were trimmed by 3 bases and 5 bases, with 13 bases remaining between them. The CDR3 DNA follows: TGTGCCACCAGTGATCCCTCCGCCTTGAACGAGCAGTACTTC. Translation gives CATSDPSALNEQYF.

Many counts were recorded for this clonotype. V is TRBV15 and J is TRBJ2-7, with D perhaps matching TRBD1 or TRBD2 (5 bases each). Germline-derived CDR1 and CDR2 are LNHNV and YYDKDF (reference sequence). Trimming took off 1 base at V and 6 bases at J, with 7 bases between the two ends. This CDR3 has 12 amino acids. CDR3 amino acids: CATSRGGGEQYF. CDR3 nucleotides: TGTGCCACCAGCAGAGGTGGGGGCGAGCAGTACTTC.

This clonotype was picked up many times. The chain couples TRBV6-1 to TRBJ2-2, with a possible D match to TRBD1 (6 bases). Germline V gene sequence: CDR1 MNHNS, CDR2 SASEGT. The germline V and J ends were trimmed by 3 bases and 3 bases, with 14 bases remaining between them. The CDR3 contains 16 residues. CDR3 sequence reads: CASSEFPTGYTGELFF. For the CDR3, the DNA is TGTGCCAGCAGTGAGTTTCCTACAGGGTACACCGGGGAGCTGTTTTTT.

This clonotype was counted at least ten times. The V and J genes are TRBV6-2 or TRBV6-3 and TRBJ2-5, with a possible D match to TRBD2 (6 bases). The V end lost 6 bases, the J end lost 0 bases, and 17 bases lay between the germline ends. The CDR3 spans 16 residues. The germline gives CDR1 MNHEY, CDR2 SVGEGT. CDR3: CASSYGTSLYQETQYF. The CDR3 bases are TGTGCCAGCAGCTACGGGACTTCTCTGTACCAAGAGACCCAGTACTTC.

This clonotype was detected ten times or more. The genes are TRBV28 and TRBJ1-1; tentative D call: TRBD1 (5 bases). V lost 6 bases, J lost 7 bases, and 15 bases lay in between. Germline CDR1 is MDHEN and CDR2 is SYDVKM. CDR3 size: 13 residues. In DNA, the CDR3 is TGTGCCAGCAGCCCCGGCAGGGTCCGTGAAGCTTTCTTT. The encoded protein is CASSPGRVREAFF. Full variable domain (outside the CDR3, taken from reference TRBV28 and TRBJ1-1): DVKVTQSSRYLVKRTGEKVFLECVQDMDHENMFWYRQDPGLGLRLIYFSYDVKMKEKGDIPEGYSVSREKKERFSLILESASTNQTSMYLCASSPGRVREAFFGQGTRLTVV.

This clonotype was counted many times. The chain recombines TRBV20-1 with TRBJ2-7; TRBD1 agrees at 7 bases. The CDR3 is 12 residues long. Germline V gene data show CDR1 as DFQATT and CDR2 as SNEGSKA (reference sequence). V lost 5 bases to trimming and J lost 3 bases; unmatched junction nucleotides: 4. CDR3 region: CSAPRDSYEQYF. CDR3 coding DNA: TGCAGTGCTCCTCGGGACAGCTACGAGCAGTACTTC.

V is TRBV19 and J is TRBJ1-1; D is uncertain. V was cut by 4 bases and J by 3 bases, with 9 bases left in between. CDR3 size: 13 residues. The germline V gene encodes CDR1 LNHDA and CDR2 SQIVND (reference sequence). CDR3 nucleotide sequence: TGTGCCAGTAGTAGGATGTCTCACACTGAAGCTTTCTTT. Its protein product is CASSRMSHTEAFF.

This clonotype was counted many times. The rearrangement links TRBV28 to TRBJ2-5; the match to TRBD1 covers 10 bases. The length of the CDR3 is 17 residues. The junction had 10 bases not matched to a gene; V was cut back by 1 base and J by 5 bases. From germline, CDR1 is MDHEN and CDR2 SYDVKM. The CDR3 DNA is TGTGCCAGCAGTTTATATTTGACAGGGGGCGAGGGGGAGACCCAGTACTTC. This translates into CASSLYLTGGEGETQYF.

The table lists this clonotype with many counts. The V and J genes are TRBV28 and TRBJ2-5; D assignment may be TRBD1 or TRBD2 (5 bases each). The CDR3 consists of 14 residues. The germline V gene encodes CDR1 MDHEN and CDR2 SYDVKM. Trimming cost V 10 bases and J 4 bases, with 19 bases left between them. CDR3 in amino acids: CATLGTAPRETQYF. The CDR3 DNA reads TGTGCCACTTTAGGGACGGCCCCCCGAGAGACCCAGTACTTC.

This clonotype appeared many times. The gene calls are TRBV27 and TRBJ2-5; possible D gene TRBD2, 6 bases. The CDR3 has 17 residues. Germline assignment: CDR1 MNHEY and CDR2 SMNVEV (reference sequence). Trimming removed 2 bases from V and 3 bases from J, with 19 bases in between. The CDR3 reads CASSLIRGGTNEETQYF. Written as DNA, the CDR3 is TGTGCCAGCAGTTTAATTCGGGGCGGGACGAACGAAGAGACCCAGTACTTC.

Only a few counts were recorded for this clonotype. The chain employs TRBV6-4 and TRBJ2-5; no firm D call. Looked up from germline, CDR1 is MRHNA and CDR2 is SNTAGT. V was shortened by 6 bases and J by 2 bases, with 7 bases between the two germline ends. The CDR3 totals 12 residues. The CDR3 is CASRDGQETQYF. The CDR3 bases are TGTGCCAGCAGGGACGGACAAGAGACCCAGTACTTC.

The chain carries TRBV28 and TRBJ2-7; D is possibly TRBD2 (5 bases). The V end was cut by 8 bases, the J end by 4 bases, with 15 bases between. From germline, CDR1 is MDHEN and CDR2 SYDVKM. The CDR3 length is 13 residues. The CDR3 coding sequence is TGTGCCAGCTACAAGGGAGAAGCGTACGAGCAGTACTTC. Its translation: CASYKGEAYEQYF.

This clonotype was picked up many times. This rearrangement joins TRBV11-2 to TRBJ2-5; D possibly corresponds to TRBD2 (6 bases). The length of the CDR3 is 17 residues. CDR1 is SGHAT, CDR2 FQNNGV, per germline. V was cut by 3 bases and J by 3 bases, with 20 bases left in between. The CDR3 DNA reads TGTGCCAGCAGCTTGAGGGCCCACCGGGACTCCAAAGAGACCCAGTACTTC. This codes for CASSLRAHRDSKETQYF.